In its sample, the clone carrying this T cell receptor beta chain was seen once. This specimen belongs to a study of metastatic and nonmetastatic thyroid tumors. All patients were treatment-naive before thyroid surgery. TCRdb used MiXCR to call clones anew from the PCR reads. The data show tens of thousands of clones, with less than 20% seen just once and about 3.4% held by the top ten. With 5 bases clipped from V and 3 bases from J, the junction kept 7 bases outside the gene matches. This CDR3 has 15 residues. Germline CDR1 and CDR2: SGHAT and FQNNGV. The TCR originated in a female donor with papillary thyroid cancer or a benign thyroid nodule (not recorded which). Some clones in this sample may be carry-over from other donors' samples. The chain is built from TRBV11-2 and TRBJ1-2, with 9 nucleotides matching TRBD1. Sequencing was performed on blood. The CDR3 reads CASSPTRTGDYGYTF. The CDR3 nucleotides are TGTGCCAGCAGCCCAACCCGGACAGGGGACTATGGCTACACCTTC.